The rows below give T cell receptor beta chains drawn from one sample of a study of T cell responses to AZD1222 COVID-19 vaccine. Here immunoSEQ multiplex PCR was the method, and the copy in TCRdb shows in-frame clones only, minus some. The sample lists roughly 120,000 clones; under 95% were seen once. The source material was peripheral blood, sampled on day 0 of AZD1222 vaccination. These receptors all stem from an adult in good health. The CDR3 runs from the conserved cysteine through the conserved F or W. Each record gives: clone size, V gene, D gene, J gene, CDR3 DNA, CDR3 protein. A D gene is named only where the DNA matches it firmly. Expanded clones are given a class, and other clones once, few, many or no size at all.

clone_size: NA
v_call: TRBV5-1
d_call: NA
j_call: TRBJ2-7
cdr3_nt: TGCGCCAGCAGCCCAGGGACCGTCTGGGAGTGGGTCCGTTACGAGCAGTACTTC
cdr3_aa: CASSPGTVWEWVRYEQYF

clone_size: NA
v_call: TRBV2
d_call: TRBD1
j_call: TRBJ1-2
cdr3_nt: TGTGCCAGCAGTGAGGGGACAGGGGTGTATGGCTACACCTTC
cdr3_aa: CASSEGTGVYGYTF

clone_size: NA
v_call: TRBV7-9
d_call: TRBD1
j_call: TRBJ1-6
cdr3_nt: TGTGCCAGCAGCTCGGACAGGGGGAAATCACCCCTCCACTTT
cdr3_aa: CASSSDRGKSPLHF

clone_size: NA
v_call: TRBV30
d_call: NA
j_call: TRBJ1-4
cdr3_nt: TGTGCCTGGAATAGGAAGGCAGGGCGGGTAAAACTGTTTTTT
cdr3_aa: CAWNRKAGRVKLFF

clone_size: NA
v_call: TRBV7-9
d_call: TRBD1
j_call: TRBJ1-1
cdr3_nt: TGTGCCAGCAGCCTTGGACAGGGGGCCCTCCATGAAGCTTTCTTT
cdr3_aa: CASSLGQGALHEAFF

clone_size: NA
v_call: TRBV30
d_call: NA
j_call: TRBJ1-1
cdr3_nt: TGTGCCTGGAGTATGCAGGGGCGGAACACTGAAGCTTTCTTT
cdr3_aa: CAWSMQGRNTEAFF

clone_size: few
v_call: TRBV2
d_call: NA
j_call: TRBJ2-7
cdr3_nt: TGTGCCAGCAGGGAAGGATCTAACACTTACGAGCAGTACTTC
cdr3_aa: CASREGSNTYEQYF

clone_size: once
v_call: TRBV27
d_call: NA
j_call: TRBJ2-7
cdr3_nt: TGTGCCAGCAGTTTACAGGGGTCCCCCGAGCAGTACTTC
cdr3_aa: CASSLQGSPEQYF

clone_size: NA
v_call: TRBV4-2
d_call: NA
j_call: TRBJ1-2
cdr3_nt: TGTGCCAGCAGCCAAGTCGCCTCTAACTATGGCTACACCTTC
cdr3_aa: CASSQVASNYGYTF

clone_size: NA
v_call: TRBV5-5
d_call: NA
j_call: TRBJ1-1
cdr3_nt: TGTGCCAGCAGCTTGGGACTTGGGAACACTGAAGCTTTCTTT
cdr3_aa: CASSLGLGNTEAFF

clone_size: NA
v_call: TRBV9
d_call: TRBD2
j_call: TRBJ2-3
cdr3_nt: TGTGCCAGCAGCGCGCGACTAGCGGGAGGTACAGATACGCAGTATTTT
cdr3_aa: CASSARLAGGTDTQYF

clone_size: NA
v_call: TRBV29-1
d_call: NA
j_call: TRBJ2-7
cdr3_nt: TGCAGCGTTGAGGGCCGGGACTCCTACGAGCAGTACTTC
cdr3_aa: CSVEGRDSYEQYF

clone_size: NA
v_call: TRBV6-5
d_call: NA
j_call: TRBJ1-1
cdr3_nt: TGTGCCAGCAGTTACCTTCCGGGTCTGAACACTGAAGCTTTCTTT
cdr3_aa: CASSYLPGLNTEAFF

clone_size: NA
v_call: TRBV27
d_call: NA
j_call: TRBJ1-5
cdr3_nt: TGTGCCAGCAGTTTAAATTTCGGCAATCAGCCCCAGCATTTT
cdr3_aa: CASSLNFGNQPQHF

clone_size: NA
v_call: TRBV5-1
d_call: NA
j_call: TRBJ2-3
cdr3_nt: TGCGCCGGACTCAGGGGTACCGACGGGACAGATACGCAGTATTTT
cdr3_aa: CAGLRGTDGTDTQYF

clone_size: once
v_call: TRBV18
d_call: NA
j_call: TRBJ2-5
cdr3_nt: TGTGCCAGCTCACCGGCAGGGTTGGAGACCCAGTACTTC
cdr3_aa: CASSPAGLETQYF

clone_size: NA
v_call: TRBV3-1/TRBV3-2
d_call: NA
j_call: TRBJ1-1
cdr3_nt: TGTGCCAGCAGCCCCCACAGGGAGGGAAGGGCTTTCTTT
cdr3_aa: CASSPHREGRAFF

clone_size: once
v_call: TRBV11-2
d_call: NA
j_call: TRBJ2-2
cdr3_nt: TGTGCCAGCAGCCAGACCCGGAATGCCGGGGAGCTGTTTTTT
cdr3_aa: CASSQTRNAGELFF

clone_size: once
v_call: TRBV2
d_call: NA
j_call: TRBJ1-6
cdr3_nt: TGTGCCAGCCACGGGGGGTCCAATTCACCCCTCCACTTT
cdr3_aa: CASHGGSNSPLHF

clone_size: NA
v_call: TRBV2
d_call: NA
j_call: TRBJ1-6
cdr3_nt: TGTGCCAGCAGTGAGGCCCCTAGTGGGACCCTCCACTTT
cdr3_aa: CASSEAPSGTLHF

clone_size: NA
v_call: TRBV30
d_call: NA
j_call: TRBJ1-5
cdr3_nt: TGTGCCTGGAGCGCTGATAGCAATCAGCCCCAGCATTTT
cdr3_aa: CAWSADSNQPQHF

clone_size: NA
v_call: TRBV11-2
d_call: NA
j_call: TRBJ2-1
cdr3_nt: TGTGCCAGCAGCCCAGGGGTCTCCTACAATGAGCAGTTCTTC
cdr3_aa: CASSPGVSYNEQFF

clone_size: NA
v_call: TRBV30
d_call: TRBD1
j_call: TRBJ1-2
cdr3_nt: TGTGCCTGCCGGGACAGGGGGAGCCGCCAAGCTAACTATGGCTACACCTTC
cdr3_aa: CACRDRGSRQANYGYTF

clone_size: many
v_call: TRBV29-1
d_call: NA
j_call: TRBJ2-7
cdr3_nt: TGCAGCGTTGCCCGGGGCCCGGGCGAGCAGTACTTC
cdr3_aa: CSVARGPGEQYF

clone_size: once
v_call: TRBV9
d_call: NA
j_call: TRBJ2-4
cdr3_nt: TGTGCCAGCAGCGTAGGCGGGCTGGAAAACATTCAGTACTTC
cdr3_aa: CASSVGGLENIQYF

clone_size: NA
v_call: TRBV29-1
d_call: NA
j_call: TRBJ2-7
cdr3_nt: TGCAGCGGGACACTGTCCTACGAGCAGTACTTC
cdr3_aa: CSGTLSYEQYF

clone_size: NA
v_call: TRBV30
d_call: TRBD1
j_call: TRBJ1-1
cdr3_nt: TGTGCCTGGAGTTCAATTGGACAGGGGGCGAACACTGAAGCTTTCTTT
cdr3_aa: CAWSSIGQGANTEAFF

clone_size: NA
v_call: TRBV28
d_call: NA
j_call: TRBJ1-1
cdr3_nt: TGTGCCAGCAGGCCCACAGAGAACACTGAAGCTTTCTTT
cdr3_aa: CASRPTENTEAFF

clone_size: NA
v_call: TRBV2
d_call: NA
j_call: TRBJ1-5
cdr3_nt: TGTGCCAGCAGTGAGGGTTCACAGTACAATCAGCCCCAGCATTTT
cdr3_aa: CASSEGSQYNQPQHF

clone_size: NA
v_call: TRBV13
d_call: NA
j_call: TRBJ2-1
cdr3_nt: TGTGCCAGCAGCTTAGGCGCCAGGGGCCTACAAAATGAGCAGTTCTTC
cdr3_aa: CASSLGARGLQNEQFF

clone_size: NA
v_call: TRBV2
d_call: NA
j_call: TRBJ1-1
cdr3_nt: TGTGCCAGCAGTGAGGCAGGGTTAACTGAAGCTTTCTTT
cdr3_aa: CASSEAGLTEAFF

clone_size: once
v_call: TRBV12-3/TRBV12-4
d_call: NA
j_call: TRBJ2-1
cdr3_nt: TGTGCCAGCAGTTTTTGGTACAATGAGCAGTTCTTC
cdr3_aa: CASSFWYNEQFF

clone_size: NA
v_call: TRBV5-1
d_call: TRBD2
j_call: TRBJ2-7
cdr3_nt: TGCGCCAGCAGCGGGACGGGAGGATCCTACGAGCAGTACTTC
cdr3_aa: CASSGTGGSYEQYF

clone_size: NA
v_call: TRBV6-5
d_call: TRBD1
j_call: TRBJ2-7
cdr3_nt: TGTGCCAGCAGTTACTCGACAGGGGGAACTTACGAGCAGTACTTC
cdr3_aa: CASSYSTGGTYEQYF

clone_size: NA
v_call: TRBV9
d_call: NA
j_call: TRBJ1-5
cdr3_nt: TGTGCCAGCAGCGTAGGGGACACTCAGCCCCAGCATTTT
cdr3_aa: CASSVGDTQPQHF

clone_size: NA
v_call: TRBV6-5
d_call: TRBD1
j_call: TRBJ1-1
cdr3_nt: TGTGCCAGCAGGACAGGGATGGGGAACACTGAAGCTTTCTTT
cdr3_aa: CASRTGMGNTEAFF

clone_size: NA
v_call: TRBV27
d_call: TRBD1
j_call: TRBJ1-5
cdr3_nt: TGTGCCAGCAGTCCCGGGACAGGAGGTAATCAGCCCCAGCATTTT
cdr3_aa: CASSPGTGGNQPQHF